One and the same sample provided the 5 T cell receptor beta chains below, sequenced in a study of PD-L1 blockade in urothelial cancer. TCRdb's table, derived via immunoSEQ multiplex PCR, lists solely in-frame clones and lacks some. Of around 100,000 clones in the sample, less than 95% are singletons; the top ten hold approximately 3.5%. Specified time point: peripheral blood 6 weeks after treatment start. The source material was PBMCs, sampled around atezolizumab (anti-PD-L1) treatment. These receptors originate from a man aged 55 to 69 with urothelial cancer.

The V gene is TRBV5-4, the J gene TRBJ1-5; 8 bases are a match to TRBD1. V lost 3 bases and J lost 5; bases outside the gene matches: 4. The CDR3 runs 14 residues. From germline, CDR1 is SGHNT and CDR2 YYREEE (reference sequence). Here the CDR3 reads CASSSQGEDQPQHF. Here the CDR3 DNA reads TGTGCCAGCAGCTCACAGGGGGAGGATCAGCCCCAGCATTTT.

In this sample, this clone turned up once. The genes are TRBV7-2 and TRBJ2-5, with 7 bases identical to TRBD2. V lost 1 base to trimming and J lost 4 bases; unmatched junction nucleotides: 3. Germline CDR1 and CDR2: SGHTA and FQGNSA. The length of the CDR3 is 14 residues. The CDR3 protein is CASSLDRGGETQYF. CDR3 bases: TGTGCCAGCAGCTTAGACCGCGGGGGAGAGACCCAGTACTTC.

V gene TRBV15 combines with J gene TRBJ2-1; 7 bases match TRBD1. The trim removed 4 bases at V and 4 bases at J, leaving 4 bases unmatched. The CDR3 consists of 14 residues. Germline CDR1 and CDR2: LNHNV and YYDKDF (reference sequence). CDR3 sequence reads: CATSTGTDYNEQFF. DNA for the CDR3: TGTGCCACCAGCACCGGGACAGATTACAATGAGCAGTTCTTC.

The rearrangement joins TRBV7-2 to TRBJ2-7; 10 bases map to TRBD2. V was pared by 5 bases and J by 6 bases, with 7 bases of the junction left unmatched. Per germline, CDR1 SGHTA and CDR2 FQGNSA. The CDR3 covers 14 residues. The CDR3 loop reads CASSPSGRALEQYF. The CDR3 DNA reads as TGTGCCAGCAGCCCAAGCGGGAGGGCCCTCGAGCAGTACTTC.

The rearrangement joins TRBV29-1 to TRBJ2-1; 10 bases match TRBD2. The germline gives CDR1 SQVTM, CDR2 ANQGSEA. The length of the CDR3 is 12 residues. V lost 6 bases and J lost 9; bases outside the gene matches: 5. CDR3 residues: CSVSGGAFEQFF. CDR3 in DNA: TGCAGCGTGAGCGGGGGGGCCTTTGAGCAGTTCTTC.